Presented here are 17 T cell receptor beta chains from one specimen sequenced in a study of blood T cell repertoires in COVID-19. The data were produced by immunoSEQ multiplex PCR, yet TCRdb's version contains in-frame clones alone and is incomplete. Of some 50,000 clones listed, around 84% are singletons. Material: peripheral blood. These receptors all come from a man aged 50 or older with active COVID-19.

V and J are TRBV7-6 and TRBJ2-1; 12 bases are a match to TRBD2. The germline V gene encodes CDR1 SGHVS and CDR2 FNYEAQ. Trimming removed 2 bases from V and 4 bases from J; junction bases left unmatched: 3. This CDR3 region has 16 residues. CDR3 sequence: CASSLTTSGRYNEQFF. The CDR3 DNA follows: TGTGCCAGCAGCTTAACGACTAGCGGGAGATACAATGAGCAGTTCTTC.

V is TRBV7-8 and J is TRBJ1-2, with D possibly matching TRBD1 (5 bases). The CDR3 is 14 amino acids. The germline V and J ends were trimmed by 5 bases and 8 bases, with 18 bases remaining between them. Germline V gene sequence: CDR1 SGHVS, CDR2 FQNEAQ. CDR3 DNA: TGTGCCAGCAGCCTAGGATACGGGGGAGTGGGCTACACCTTC. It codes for CASSLGYGGVGYTF.

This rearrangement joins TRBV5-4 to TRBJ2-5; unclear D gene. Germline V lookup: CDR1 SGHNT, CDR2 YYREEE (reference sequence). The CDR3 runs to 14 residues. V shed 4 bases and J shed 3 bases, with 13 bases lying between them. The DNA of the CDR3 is TGTGCCAGCAGCCCTGGCTCGATGGAAGAGACCCAGTACTTC. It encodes CASSPGSMEETQYF. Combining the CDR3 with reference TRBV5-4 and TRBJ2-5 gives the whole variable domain ETGVTQSPTHLIKTRGQQVTLRCSSQSGHNTVSWYQQALGQGPQFIFQYYREEENGRGNFPPRFSGLQFPNYSSELNVNALELDDSALYLCASSPGSMEETQYFGPGTRLLVL.

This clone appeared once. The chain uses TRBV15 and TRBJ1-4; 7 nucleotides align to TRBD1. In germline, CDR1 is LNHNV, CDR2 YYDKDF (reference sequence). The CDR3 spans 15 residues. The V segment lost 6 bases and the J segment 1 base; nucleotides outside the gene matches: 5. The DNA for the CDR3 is TGTGCCACCAGGCGGACAGGCCTAACTAATGAAAAACTGTTTTTT. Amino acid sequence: CATRRTGLTNEKLFF.

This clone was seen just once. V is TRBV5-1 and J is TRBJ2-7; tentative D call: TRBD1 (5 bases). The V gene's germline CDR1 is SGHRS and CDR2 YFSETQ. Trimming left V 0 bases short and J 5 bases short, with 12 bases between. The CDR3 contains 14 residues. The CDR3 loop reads CASSLEQGRDEQYF. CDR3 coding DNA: TGCGCCAGCAGCTTGGAGCAGGGAAGGGACGAGCAGTACTTC.

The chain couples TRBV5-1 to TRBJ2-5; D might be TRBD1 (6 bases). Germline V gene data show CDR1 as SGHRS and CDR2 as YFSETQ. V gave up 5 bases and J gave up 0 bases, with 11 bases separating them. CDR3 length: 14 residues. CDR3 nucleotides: TGCGCCAGCAGGGCAGGGGCCAACCAAGAGACCCAGTACTTC. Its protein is CASRAGANQETQYF.

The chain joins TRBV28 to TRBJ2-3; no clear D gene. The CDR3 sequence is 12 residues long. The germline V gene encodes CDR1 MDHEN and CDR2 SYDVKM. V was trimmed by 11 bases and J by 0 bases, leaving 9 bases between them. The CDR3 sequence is CAGGSSTDTQYF. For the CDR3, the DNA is TGTGCCGGCGGTAGCAGCACAGATACGCAGTATTTT.

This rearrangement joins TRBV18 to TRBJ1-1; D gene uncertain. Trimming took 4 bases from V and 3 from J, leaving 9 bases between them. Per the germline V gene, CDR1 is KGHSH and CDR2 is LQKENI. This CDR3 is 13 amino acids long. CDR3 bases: TGTGCCAGCTCACGCGCGGTAGACACTGAAGCTTTCTTT. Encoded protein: CASSRAVDTEAFF.

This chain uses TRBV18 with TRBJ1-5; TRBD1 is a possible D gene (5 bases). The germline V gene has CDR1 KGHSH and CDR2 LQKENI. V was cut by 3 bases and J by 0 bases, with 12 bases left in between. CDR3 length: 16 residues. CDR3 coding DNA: TGTGCCAGCTCACCGGAGGGGAGGACTAGCAATCAGCCCCAGCATTTT. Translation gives CASSPEGRTSNQPQHF. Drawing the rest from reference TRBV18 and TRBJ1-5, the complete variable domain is NAGVMQNPRHLVRRRGQEARLRCSPMKGHSHVYWYRQLPEEGLKFMVYLQKENIIDESGMPKERFSAEFPKEGPSILRIQQVVRGDSAAYFCASSPEGRTSNQPQHFGDGTRLSIL.

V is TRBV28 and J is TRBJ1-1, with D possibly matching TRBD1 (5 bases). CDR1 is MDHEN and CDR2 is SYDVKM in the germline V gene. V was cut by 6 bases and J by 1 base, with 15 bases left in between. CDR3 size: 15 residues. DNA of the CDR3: TGTGCCAGCAGCTCCCTCGCAACAGGGAACACTGAAGCTTTCTTT. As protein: CASSSLATGNTEAFF.

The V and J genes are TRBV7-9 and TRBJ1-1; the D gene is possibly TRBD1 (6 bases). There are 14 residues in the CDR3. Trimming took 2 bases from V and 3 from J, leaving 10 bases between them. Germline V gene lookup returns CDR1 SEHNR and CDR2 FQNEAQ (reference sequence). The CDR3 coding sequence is TGTGCCAGCAGCTTACCCCGGACAGACACTGAAGCTTTCTTT. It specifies CASSLPRTDTEAFF.

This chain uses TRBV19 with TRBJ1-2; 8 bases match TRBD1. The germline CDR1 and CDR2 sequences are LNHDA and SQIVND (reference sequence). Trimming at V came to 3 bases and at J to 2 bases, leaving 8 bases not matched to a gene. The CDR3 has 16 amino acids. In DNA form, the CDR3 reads TGTGCCAGTAGTATCGGAGGACAGGGTAAAAACTATGGCTACACCTTC. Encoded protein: CASSIGGQGKNYGYTF.

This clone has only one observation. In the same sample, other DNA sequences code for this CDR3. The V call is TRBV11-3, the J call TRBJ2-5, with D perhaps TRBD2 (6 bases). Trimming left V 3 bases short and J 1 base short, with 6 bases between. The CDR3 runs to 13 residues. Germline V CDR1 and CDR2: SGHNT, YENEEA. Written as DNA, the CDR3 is TGTGCCAGCAGCTTGGGGGGCCAAGAGACCCAGTACTTC. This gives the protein CASSLGGQETQYF. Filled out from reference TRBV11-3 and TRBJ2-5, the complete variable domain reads EAGVVQSPRYKIIEKKQPVAFWCNPISGHNTLYWYLQNLGQGPELLIRYENEEAVDDSQLPKDRFSAERLKGVDSTLKIQPAELGDSAVYLCASSLGGQETQYFGPGTRLLVL.

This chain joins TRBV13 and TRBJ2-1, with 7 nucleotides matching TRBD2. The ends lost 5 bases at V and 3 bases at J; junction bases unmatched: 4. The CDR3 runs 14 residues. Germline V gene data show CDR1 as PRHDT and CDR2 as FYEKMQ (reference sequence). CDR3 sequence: CASSGGLDYNEQFF. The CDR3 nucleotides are TGTGCCAGCAGCGGAGGACTAGACTACAATGAGCAGTTCTTC.

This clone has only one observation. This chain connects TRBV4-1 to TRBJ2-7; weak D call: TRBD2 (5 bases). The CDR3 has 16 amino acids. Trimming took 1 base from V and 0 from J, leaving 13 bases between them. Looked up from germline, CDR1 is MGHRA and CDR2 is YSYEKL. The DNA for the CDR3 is TGCGCCAGCAGCCAAGGCCTCGGGGTCTCCTCCTACGAGCAGTACTTC. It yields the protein CASSQGLGVSSYEQYF.

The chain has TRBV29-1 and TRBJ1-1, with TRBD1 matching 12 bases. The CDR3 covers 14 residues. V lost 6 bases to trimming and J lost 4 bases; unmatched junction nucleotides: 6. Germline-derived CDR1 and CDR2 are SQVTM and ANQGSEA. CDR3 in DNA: TGCAGCGTCGGGACAGGGGGCGCAACCACTGAAGCTTTCTTT. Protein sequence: CSVGTGGATTEAFF.

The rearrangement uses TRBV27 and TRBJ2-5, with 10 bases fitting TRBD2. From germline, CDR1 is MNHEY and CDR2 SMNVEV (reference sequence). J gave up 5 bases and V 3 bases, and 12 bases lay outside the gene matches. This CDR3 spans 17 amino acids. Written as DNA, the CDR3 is TGTGCCAGCAGTTTGTCTAACAAGCGGGGGGGTTGGGAGACCCAGTACTTC. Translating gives CASSLSNKRGGWETQYF.